A selection of T cell receptor beta chains follows, all from one sample in a study of T-cell memory formation after mild COVID-19. From the 5' RACE reads, TCRdb called clonotypes with MiXCR, one entry per CDR3 protein. This table has 150,000 to 200,000 distinct CDR3 sequences, under 14% appearing once. The sequencing sample was made of PBMCs or a T cell subset sorted from them (not recorded which). Receptor source: a man aged 18 to 35 who had mild COVID-19 (a few samples of this study predate the infection). Cell type and time point are not known. The CDR3 runs from the conserved cysteine through the conserved F or W. D genes are given only for firm matches. For some rows the clone size is stated as once, few or many, or as a class when expanded; others skip it.

d_call clone_size j_call v_call cdr3_aa cdr3_nt
- - TRBJ2-1 TRBV5-1 CASSRDGQWPSDWQFF TGCGCCAGCAGCCGCGATGGACAGTGGCCCTCCGACTGGCAGTTCTTC
- few TRBJ1-4 TRBV2 CASRPGGGEKLFF TGTGCCAGCAGGCCCGGGGGAGGAGAAAAACTGTTTTTT
TRBD2 - TRBJ2-2 TRBV12-3/TRBV12-4 CASSWTSGVAGELFF TGTGCCAGCAGTTGGACTAGCGGGGTAGCCGGGGAGCTGTTTTTT
TRBD1 - TRBJ1-1 TRBV11-2 CASSLALTRQGEAFF TGTGCCAGCAGCTTAGCCTTGACTCGACAGGGCGAAGCTTTCTTT
- - TRBJ2-5 TRBV3-1 CASSRVDCQYF TGTGCCAGCAGCCGGGTGGACTGCCAGTACTTC
- - TRBJ2-7 TRBV7-9 CASSLAGQQYF TGTGCCAGCAGCTTGGCGGGCCAGCAGTACTTC
- few TRBJ2-3 TRBV21-1 CASSKAVGQGKHTQYF TGTGCCAGCAGCAAAGCAGTGGGGCAGGGAAAGCATACGCAGTATTTT
TRBD1 many TRBJ1-6 TRBV4-2 CASSHTDREYSPLHF TGTGCCAGCAGCCATACTGACAGGGAATATTCACCCCTCCACTTT
TRBD1 few TRBJ1-2 TRBV6-5 CASSYSGGGQGSNYGYTF TGTGCCAGCAGTTACTCAGGGGGGGGACAGGGATCTAACTATGGCTACACCTTC
TRBD1 few TRBJ1-1 TRBV30 CAWTGTGRSTEAFF TGTGCCTGGACAGGGACAGGGAGGAGTACTGAAGCTTTCTTT
- few TRBJ2-5 TRBV5-1 CAGQARAGRGETQYF TGCGCCGGACAGGCCAGGGCGGGTCGGGGGGAGACCCAGTACTTC
TRBD2 few TRBJ2-5 TRBV12-3/TRBV12-4 CASTSTGTSGQETQYF TGTGCCAGCACCAGTACCGGGACTAGCGGCCAAGAGACCCAGTACTTC
- few TRBJ1-5 TRBV19 CASTGTPEGYQPQHF TGTGCCAGTACCGGGACCCCCGAGGGGTATCAGCCCCAGCATTTT
TRBD1 many TRBJ2-2 TRBV4-3 CASSRRAGTGYGELFF TGCGCCAGCAGCCGTCGAGCCGGGACAGGGTACGGGGAGCTGTTTTTT
- - TRBJ2-5 TRBV21-1 CASSAWTASPKETQYF TGTGCCAGCAGCGCTTGGACAGCCTCTCCGAAAGAGACCCAGTACTTC
- few TRBJ1-1 TRBV7-2 CASSLAFMNTEAFF TGTGCCAGCAGCTTAGCTTTCATGAACACTGAAGCTTTCTTT
- once TRBJ1-2 TRBV19 CASSIGGSYGYTF TGTGCCAGTAGTATAGGTGGGAGCTATGGCTACACCTTC
TRBD1 many TRBJ2-3 TRBV6-1 CASSGTGGRVSQYF TGTGCCAGCAGTGGGACAGGGGGTCGGGTTTCGCAGTATTTT
- few TRBJ2-1 TRBV15 CATSRAGGDYNEQFF TGTGCCACCAGCAGAGCGGGCGGGGACTACAATGAGCAGTTCTTC
- few TRBJ1-3 TRBV7-2 CASSYRRVSSGNTIYF TGTGCCAGCAGCTACAGGAGGGTGAGCTCTGGAAACACCATATATTTT